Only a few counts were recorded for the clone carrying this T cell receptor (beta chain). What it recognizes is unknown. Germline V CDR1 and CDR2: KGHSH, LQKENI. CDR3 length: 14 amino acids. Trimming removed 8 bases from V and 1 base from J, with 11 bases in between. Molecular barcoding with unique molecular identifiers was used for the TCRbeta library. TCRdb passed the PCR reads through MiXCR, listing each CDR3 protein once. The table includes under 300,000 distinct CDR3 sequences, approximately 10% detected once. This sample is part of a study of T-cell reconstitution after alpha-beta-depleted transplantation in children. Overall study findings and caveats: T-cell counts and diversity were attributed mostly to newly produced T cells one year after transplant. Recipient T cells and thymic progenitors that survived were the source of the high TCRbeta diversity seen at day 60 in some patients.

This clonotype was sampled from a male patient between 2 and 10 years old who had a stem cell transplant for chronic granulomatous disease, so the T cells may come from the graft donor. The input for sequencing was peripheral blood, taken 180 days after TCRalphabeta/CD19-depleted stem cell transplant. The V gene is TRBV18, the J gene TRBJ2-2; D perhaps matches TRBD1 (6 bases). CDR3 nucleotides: TGTGCCAGCACCGGACAGCTGAACACCGGGGAGCTGTTTTTT. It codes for CASTGQLNTGELFF. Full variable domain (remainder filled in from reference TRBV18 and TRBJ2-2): NAGVMQNPRHLVRRRGQEARLRCSPMKGHSHVYWYRQLPEEGLKFMVYLQKENIIDESGMPKERFSAEFPKEGPSILRIQQVVRGDSAAYFCASTGQLNTGELFFGEGSRLTVL.